This passage covers 23 T cell receptor beta chains from one sample sequenced in a study of regulatory T cells in long-lasting Graves disease. Arm-PCR of CDR3 regions and iRepertoire HTBI primers were used to build TCR beta libraries. TCRdb itself ran the multiplex PCR reads through MiXCR, one entry per CDR3 protein. This sample has about 610,000 distinct CDR3 sequences, with 15% to 20% found just once. Time point meaning: newly diagnosed GD, antithyroid drugs for less than 3 months. RNA extracted from PBMCs served as the sequencing template. The same data also contributed to another study, on T cells in Graves' hyperthyroidism and ophthalmopathy.

The specimen was peripheral blood mononuclear cells (PBMCs), collected at new diagnosis, from a patient treated with antithyroid drugs. All receptors come from a man between 18 and 35 years old with Graves disease.

This clonotype was observed at least ten times. V usage is TRBV27 and J usage is TRBJ1-1; D is ambiguous. The V end was cut by 4 bases, the J end by 5 bases, with 5 bases between. The CDR3 has 11 amino acids. Germline CDR1 MNHEY, CDR2 SMNVEV (reference sequence). DNA for the CDR3: TGTGCCAGCAGTTCAAGGACTGAAGCTTTCTTT. This encodes CASSSRTEAFF.

In its sample, this clonotype was seen a few times. The chain joins TRBV28 to TRBJ2-7, with TRBD2 as a possible D gene (6 bases). The V and J ends lost 7 bases and 4 bases respectively, with 14 bases between them. CDR3 length: 13 amino acids. Germline V gives CDR1 MDHEN, CDR2 SYDVKM. CDR3 nucleotides: TGTGCCAGCACCTTTAGCGGAACTTACGAGCAGTACTTC. Protein product: CASTFSGTYEQYF. The full variable domain, completed using reference TRBV28 and TRBJ2-7, is DVKVTQSSRYLVKRTGEKVFLECVQDMDHENMFWYRQDPGLGLRLIYFSYDVKMKEKGDIPEGYSVSREKKERFSLILESASTNQTSMYLCASTFSGTYEQYFGPGTRLTVT.

Comment on this clonotype: One end of the junction is discordant with germline, which a read error may explain. This rearrangement joins TRBV6-5 to TRBJ2-1; a possible D gene is TRBD2 (5 bases). CDR1 and CDR2 (germline): MNHEY, SVGAGI. This CDR3 comprises 16 residues. The CDR3 spells CASSYSAGGSYNERFF. In DNA, the CDR3 is TGTGCCAGCAGTTACTCTGCGGGCGGCTCCTACAATGAGCGGTTCTTC.

V usage is TRBV9 and J usage is TRBJ1-6; 9 bases align to TRBD1. With 3 bases clipped from V and 7 bases from J, the junction kept 20 bases outside the gene matches. The CDR3 has 20 residues. Germline loops: CDR1 SGDLS, CDR2 YYNGEE. The CDR3 DNA reads as TGTGCCAGCAGCGCGTCCGGGACAGGGTCCTCGTATTGGAGGAATTCACCCCTCCACTTT. It yields the protein CASSASGTGSSYWRNSPLHF.

This clonotype was detected a few times. The chain joins TRBV3-1 to TRBJ2-7, with TRBD2 identical over 10 bases. The CDR3 is 18 amino acids. From germline, CDR1 is LGHDT and CDR2 YNNKEL (reference sequence). The ends lost 0 bases at V and 7 bases at J; junction bases unmatched: 15. CDR3 loop: CASSQDKLAGADWGEQYF. The CDR3 nucleotides read TGTGCCAGCAGCCAAGATAAGCTAGCGGGAGCCGATTGGGGGGAGCAGTACTTC.

This clonotype was picked up many times. The V and J genes are TRBV5-5 and TRBJ1-1; the match to TRBD1 covers 7 bases. Germline trimming cut 4 bases from V and 3 bases from J; bases unmatched to any gene: 3. The CDR3 consists of 13 residues. CDR1 and CDR2 (germline): SGHKS, YYEKEE (reference sequence). The CDR3 DNA reads as TGTGCCAGCAGCCTACAGGGGCACACTGAAGCTTTCTTT. This gives the protein CASSLQGHTEAFF.

This clonotype was found many times. The chain has TRBV30 and TRBJ1-4; the match to TRBD1 covers 9 bases. The germline V gene encodes CDR1 GTSNPN and CDR2 SVGIG (reference sequence). There are 14 residues in the CDR3. Trimming at V came to 2 bases and at J to 8 bases, leaving 6 bases not matched to a gene. For the CDR3, the DNA is TGTGCCTGGAGTTCCCGGGACAGGGACGAAAAACTGTTTTTT. Translating gives CAWSSRDRDEKLFF.

Concerning this clonotype itself: With a much larger clone just one base away, this may be a read error. J is TRBJ2-1 and V is TRBV30; D is unresolved. Germline V gene sequence: CDR1 GTSNPN, CDR2 SVGIG (reference sequence). V lost 3 bases and J lost 0, with 12 bases in between. The CDR3 is made up of 15 amino acids. CDR3 sequence: CAWRPTWSSYNEQFF. CDR3 coding DNA: TGTGCCTGGAGACCGACTTGGAGCTCCTACAATGAGCAGTTCTTC.

This clonotype appeared many times. An end of the junction does not agree with germline; a read error may underlie this. The chain is built from TRBV6-2 or TRBV6-3 and TRBJ1-3; D gene uncertain. Germline values: CDR1 MNHEY, CDR2 SVGEGT. This CDR3 comprises 14 residues. The CDR3 coding sequence is TGTGCCAGCAGTGACTCGAGCTCTGGAAACACCATATATTTT. The encoded protein is CASSDSSSGNTIYF.

This clonotype occurred many times. The chain employs TRBV3-1 and TRBJ2-5, with D unclear. The CDR3 consists of 13 residues. With 1 base removed from V and 3 bases from J, the gap between germline ends came to 6 bases. CDR1 LGHDT and CDR2 YNNKEL come from the germline V gene (reference sequence). CDR3 amino acids: CASSQVEKETQYF. The CDR3 DNA reads as TGTGCCAGCAGCCAAGTAGAGAAAGAGACCCAGTACTTC.

This clonotype was recorded at least ten times. The V gene is TRBV2, the J gene TRBJ1-1; D remains unclear. The CDR3 sequence is 14 residues long. Germline CDR1 is SNHLY and CDR2 is FYNNEI. Trimming took off 7 bases at V and 0 bases at J, with 12 bases between the two ends. The CDR3 reads CASKPARLNTEAFF. CDR3 bases: TGTGCCAGCAAACCTGCACGTCTGAACACTGAAGCTTTCTTT. The variable domain in full, completed from reference TRBV2 and TRBJ1-1, reads EPEVTQTPSHQVTQMGQEVILRCVPISNHLYFYWYRQILGQKVEFLVSFYNNEISEKSEIFDDQFSVERPDGSNFTLKIRSTKLEDSAMYFCASKPARLNTEAFFGQGTRLTVV.

This clonotype has just a few counts. This rearrangement joins TRBV9 to TRBJ2-5; 9 bases are a match to TRBD1. CDR3 length: 16 residues. From germline, CDR1 is SGDLS and CDR2 YYNGEE. V was clipped by 0 bases and J by 5 bases; unmatched bases: 8. The CDR3 sequence is CASSVGTGGLMETQYF. CDR3 coding DNA: TGTGCCAGCAGCGTAGGAACAGGGGGCTTAATGGAGACCCAGTACTTC.

This clonotype was recorded many times. The chain uses TRBV20-1 and TRBJ2-1, with 10 bases fitting TRBD1. The germline CDR1 and CDR2 sequences are DFQATT and SNEGSKA (reference sequence). The J segment lost 4 bases and the V segment lost 1 base, leaving 7 bases of the junction unmatched. CDR3 length: 16 amino acids. The CDR3 here is CSARAAGTGVYNEQFF. As DNA, the CDR3 is TGCAGTGCTAGAGCTGCCGGGACAGGGGTTTACAATGAGCAGTTCTTC.

In DNA form, the CDR3 reads TGTGCCAGCAGCTGGCAGACAGGGAGTGTGGGTGAGCAGTACTTC. Residues: CASSWQTGSVGEQYF. The chain joins TRBV7-2 to TRBJ2-7, with 7 bases identical to TRBD1. Unmatched junction bases numbered 13, after V lost 4 bases and J lost 7 bases. The CDR3 loop spans 15 amino acids. CDR1 and CDR2 (germline): SGHTA, FQGNSA.

This clonotype was observed a few times. The chain carries TRBV7-8 and TRBJ1-4; perhaps TRBD1 as D (5 bases). The CDR3 sequence is 16 residues long. The germline V gene encodes CDR1 SGHVS and CDR2 FQNEAQ. Trimming removed 5 bases from V and 0 bases from J, with 13 bases in between. The CDR3 region has the DNA TGTGCCAGCAGCGCCGCGGGGGGGGCAACTAATGAAAAACTGTTTTTT. It specifies CASSAAGGATNEKLFF.

This clonotype has a handful of counts. The V call is TRBV9, the J call TRBJ1-3; D perhaps matches TRBD1 (6 bases). The CDR3 has 15 residues. In germline, CDR1 is SGDLS, CDR2 YYNGEE. V was shortened by 0 bases and J by 2 bases, with 9 bases between the two germline ends. The CDR3 is CASSVEAGAGNTIYF. Here the CDR3 DNA reads TGTGCCAGCAGCGTAGAGGCAGGGGCTGGAAACACCATATATTTT.

The chain employs TRBV2 and TRBJ1-6, with D possibly being TRBD1 (5 bases). The V end lost 3 bases, the J end lost 15 bases, and 21 bases lay between the germline ends. The CDR3 length is 15 residues. The germline V gene has CDR1 SNHLY and CDR2 FYNNEI. CDR3 region: CASSDPRQSNGRLHF. In DNA, the CDR3 is TGTGCCAGCAGTGACCCCCGACAGAGCAACGGGCGCCTCCACTTT.

This clonotype was counted once. The V and J genes are TRBV29-1 and TRBJ2-1; a weak D match, TRBD2 (7 bases). Germline V gene sequence: CDR1 SQVTM, CDR2 ANQGSEA. This CDR3 is built from 17 residues. V lost 8 bases and J lost 7, with 30 bases in between. CDR3 nucleotide sequence: TGCAGCTTGGGGGGGGCAGGGGAGGGACTCCTTACAAATGAGCAGTTCTTC. This sequence encodes CSLGGAGEGLLTNEQFF.

This clonotype was detected ten times or more. The chain carries TRBV2 and TRBJ1-5; TRBD1 is a possible D gene (6 bases). Trimming removed 6 bases from V and 7 bases from J, with 13 bases in between. From germline, CDR1 is SNHLY and CDR2 FYNNEI. The CDR3 consists of 13 residues. CDR3 residues: CASRERGVQPQHF. CDR3 DNA sequence: TGTGCCAGCAGGGAAAGGGGGGTCCAGCCCCAGCATTTT.

This clonotype was seen ten or more times. The rearrangement links TRBV11-2 to TRBJ1-4, with 9 bases aligning to TRBD1. Per the germline V gene, CDR1 is SGHAT and CDR2 is FQNNGV. The CDR3 has 15 amino acids. V lost 1 base and J lost 5; bases outside the gene matches: 2. The CDR3, as DNA: TGTGCCAGCAGCTTAGCCGGGACAGGGAATGAAAAACTGTTTTTT. It codes for CASSLAGTGNEKLFF.

Turning to this clonotype: Possible read error: a much larger clone is one base away. The rearrangement joins TRBV7-2 to TRBJ2-1; tentatively, D is TRBD1 or TRBD2 (7 bases each). CDR1 and CDR2 from the germline V gene are SGHTA and FQGNSA. The CDR3 spans 14 residues. The V end was cut by 10 bases, the J end by 6 bases, with 19 bases between. The CDR3 coding sequence is TGTGCCATCCAGGGGGAGGGAGGGGGCAATGAGCAGTTCTTC. Its protein is CAIQGEGGGNEQFF.

This clonotype was seen many times. The CDR3 reads CASSLGTGLTIYEQYF. DNA for the CDR3: TGTGCCAGCAGTTTAGGTACGGGACTAACGATCTACGAGCAGTACTTC. The chain combines TRBV27 with TRBJ2-7, with 7 bases aligning to TRBD2. The CDR3 is made up of 16 amino acids. CDR1 and CDR2 from the germline V gene are MNHEY and SMNVEV (reference sequence). V was pared by 2 bases and J by 3 bases, with 10 bases of the junction left unmatched.

This clonotype was seen at least ten times. This rearrangement joins TRBV18 to TRBJ2-1, with 11 bases that match TRBD2. The germline V gene has CDR1 KGHSH and CDR2 LQKENI. This CDR3 has 17 residues. Germline trimming cut 0 bases from V and 6 bases from J; bases unmatched to any gene: 7. The CDR3 DNA follows: TGTGCCAGCTCACCACCCTCACTAGCGGGAGTGAGCAATGAGCAGTTCTTC. Its protein is CASSPPSLAGVSNEQFF.